The source of this TCR beta chain is a study of T cells after yellow fever vaccination. Looked up from germline, CDR1 is MNHNS and CDR2 is SASEGT. CDR3 length: 14 amino acids. Trimming cost V 1 base and J 3 bases; bases outside gene matches: 0. Study results and limitations: The study noted that FACS-sorted repertoires could contain abundant clonotypes contaminating from the bulk population.

This clonotype came up many times. Its antigen is currently unknown. Generation of TCR cDNA used 5'RACE template switching (which added a universal primer site and UMIs). TCRdb reprocessed the 5' RACE reads via MiXCR and lists one record per CDR3 protein. Of some 150,000 distinct CDR3 sequences in the sample, approximately 10% were seen once. The clonotype comes from a man between 18 and 29 years old who received the YFV17D yellow fever vaccine. The chain employs TRBV6-1 and TRBJ2-3; 8 bases are a match to TRBD2. Sequenced here: CD8+ T cells sorted from PBMCs, sampled 15 days after the yellow fever booster vaccination. CDR3 protein: CASSEGLATDTQYF. The DNA for the CDR3 is TGTGCCAGCAGTGAAGGACTAGCGACAGATACGCAGTATTTT.